Listed below are T cell receptor beta chains from one sample, sequenced in a study of T cell changes during pregnancy in multiple sclerosis. Using immunoSEQ multiplex PCR, the repertoire was profiled, and TCRdb retains in-frame clones only, with some absent. The sample has roughly 97,000 clones; 90% are singletons. The material sequenced was peripheral blood, taken in the second trimester of pregnancy. These receptors were obtained from a female donor in good health, enrolled as a control in a pregnancy study. Each CDR3 is given with its conserved first and last residue. The order of the fields is J gene, clone size, V gene, D gene, CDR3 DNA, CDR3 protein. The D gene is left open where the match is weak. Size values are once, few and many counts, or a class for expanded clones, and some rows have none.

J: TRBJ1-1; size: once; V: TRBV6-1; D: -; DNA: TGTGCCAGTGGGCGGGGGCGGGGGACTGAAGCTTTCTTT; CDR3: CASGRGRGTEAFF
J: TRBJ2-3; size: few; V: TRBV6-4; D: TRBD2; DNA: TGTGCCAGCAGTGAGACTAGCGGGACTCCAGATACGCAGTATTTT; CDR3: CASSETSGTPDTQYF
J: TRBJ1-1; size: -; V: TRBV27; D: -; DNA: TGTGCCAGCAGTTTATCAGGGGCTCCTGAAGCTTTCTTT; CDR3: CASSLSGAPEAFF
J: TRBJ1-1; size: -; V: TRBV16; D: TRBD1; DNA: TGTGCCAGCAGCCAATCGACAGGGTCCACTGAAGCTTTCTTT; CDR3: CASSQSTGSTEAFF
J: TRBJ1-5; size: -; V: TRBV5-1; D: TRBD1; DNA: TGCGCCAGCAGCATAGGACAGGATCAGCCCCAGCATTTT; CDR3: CASSIGQDQPQHF
J: TRBJ1-5; size: once; V: TRBV19; D: -; DNA: TGTGCCAGTAGTATAGATCTCGAGGGAGCGAATCAGCCCCAGCATTTT; CDR3: CASSIDLEGANQPQHF
J: TRBJ2-7; size: once; V: TRBV6-1; D: TRBD2; DNA: TGTGCCAGCAGTGTTACCACCGGGACTAGCGCCTACGAGCAGTACTTC; CDR3: CASSVTTGTSAYEQYF
J: TRBJ2-5; size: -; V: TRBV5-1; D: TRBD1; DNA: TGCGCCAGCAGCTACGGGGACAGGGGCAGCCAAGAGACCCAGTACTTC; CDR3: CASSYGDRGSQETQYF
J: TRBJ1-3; size: -; V: TRBV11-3; D: -; DNA: TGTGCCAGCAGCACTGGACAAGGAAACACCATATATTTT; CDR3: CASSTGQGNTIYF
J: TRBJ1-2; size: -; V: TRBV15; D: TRBD1; DNA: TGTGCCACCAGCGGCGACAGGGTATTAGACTATGGCTACACCTTC; CDR3: CATSGDRVLDYGYTF
J: TRBJ2-7; size: few; V: TRBV7-9; D: -; DNA: TGTGCCAGCAGCGGAGGAGGAAGCACAGCCCTCCGGGAGCAGTACTTC; CDR3: CASSGGGSTALREQYF
J: TRBJ2-7; size: -; V: TRBV28; D: -; DNA: TGTGCCAGCTGGTCGGGACAATCCTACGAGCAGTACTTC; CDR3: CASWSGQSYEQYF
J: TRBJ1-4; size: -; V: TRBV28; D: -; DNA: TGTGCCAGCTTGGCTAACCCGGGGGAAAAACTGTTTTTT; CDR3: CASLANPGEKLFF